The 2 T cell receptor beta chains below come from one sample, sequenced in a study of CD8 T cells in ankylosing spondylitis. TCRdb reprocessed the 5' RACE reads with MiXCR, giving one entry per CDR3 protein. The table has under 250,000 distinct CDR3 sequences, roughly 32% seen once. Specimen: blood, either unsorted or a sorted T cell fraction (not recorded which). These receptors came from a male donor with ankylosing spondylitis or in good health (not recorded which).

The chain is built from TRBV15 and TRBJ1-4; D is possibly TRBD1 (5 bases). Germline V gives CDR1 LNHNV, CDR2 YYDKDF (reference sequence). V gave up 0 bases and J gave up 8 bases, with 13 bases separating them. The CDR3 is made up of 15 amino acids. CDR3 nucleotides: TGTGCCACCAGCAGAGAGGGGGGTTTAGGGGAAAAACTGTTTTTT. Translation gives CATSREGGLGEKLFF.

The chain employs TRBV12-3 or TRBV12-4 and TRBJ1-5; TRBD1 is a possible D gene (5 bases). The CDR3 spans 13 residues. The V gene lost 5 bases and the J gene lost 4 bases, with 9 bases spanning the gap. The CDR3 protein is CASSRGVNQPQHF. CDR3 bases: TGTGCCAGCAGTCGAGGGGTTAATCAGCCCCAGCATTTT.